This T cell receptor (beta chain) was captured by sequencing in a study of blood T cell repertoires in COVID-19. Libraries were prepared by immunoSEQ multiplex PCR; TCRdb keeps only in-frame clonotypes and omits some of them. Here the sample spans about 180,000 clones, 70% to 90% being singletons. The germline V gene has CDR1 MDHEN and CDR2 SYDVKM. The V and J ends lost 2 bases and 1 base respectively, with 9 bases between them. This CDR3 has 15 amino acids. The V call is TRBV28, the J call TRBJ1-3; a weak D match, TRBD1 (5 bases). Specimen: peripheral blood. This TCR was recovered from a woman in her 30s with acute or convalescent COVID-19. In nucleotides, the CDR3 is TGTGCCAGCAGTTTAGGGGCGGGATCTGGAAACACCATATATTTT. This gives the protein CASSLGAGSGNTIYF.